This entry features one T cell receptor beta chain sequence. Its antigen is currently unknown. TCRdb re-analysed the multiplex PCR reads in MiXCR, keeping a single row per CDR3 protein. Of several thousand distinct CDR3 sequences in the sample, about 40% were seen once. The entry originates in a study of breast tumors, draining lymph nodes, adjacent tissues. Whole-study results and caveats: Luminal-like breast cancer showed significantly greater tumor-nontumor repertoire similarity than basal-like breast cancer did. Compared with lymph nodes, tumors were less diverse; compared with nontumor tissue, more.

This TCR derives from a female donor with breast cancer. Some clones in this sample may be carry-over from other donors' samples. The sequencing input was tumor-adjacent breast tissue.

The CDR3 DNA sequence: TGCGCCAGCACAAGTAGTAGCGGGAGCTACGAGCAGTACTTC. Amino acids: CASTSSSGSYEQYF. This chain joins TRBV5-1 and TRBJ2-7, with 9 bases matching TRBD2. The CDR3 has 14 residues. Germline loops: CDR1 SGHRS, CDR2 YFSETQ. The ends lost 6 bases at V and 3 bases at J; junction bases unmatched: 7.